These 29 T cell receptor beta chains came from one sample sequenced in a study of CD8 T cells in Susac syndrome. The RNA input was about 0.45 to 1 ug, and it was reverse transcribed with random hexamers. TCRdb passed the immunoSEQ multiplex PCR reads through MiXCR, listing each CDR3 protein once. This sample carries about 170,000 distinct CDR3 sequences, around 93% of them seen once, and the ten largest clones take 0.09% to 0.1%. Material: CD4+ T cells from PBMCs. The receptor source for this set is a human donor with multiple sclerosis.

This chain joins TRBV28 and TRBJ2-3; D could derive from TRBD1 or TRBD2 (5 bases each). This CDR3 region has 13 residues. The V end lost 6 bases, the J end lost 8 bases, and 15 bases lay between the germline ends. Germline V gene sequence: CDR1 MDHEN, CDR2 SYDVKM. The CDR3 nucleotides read TGTGCCAGCAGGGGGGTTGAGAGAGGTACGCAGTATTTT. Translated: CASRGVERGTQYF.

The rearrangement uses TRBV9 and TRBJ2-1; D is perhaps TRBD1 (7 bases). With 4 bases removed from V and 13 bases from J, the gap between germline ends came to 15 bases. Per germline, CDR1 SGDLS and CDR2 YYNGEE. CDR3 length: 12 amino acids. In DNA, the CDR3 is TGTGCCAGCAGCACCCAGGGGGGCAAACAGTTCTTC. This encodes CASSTQGGKQFF.

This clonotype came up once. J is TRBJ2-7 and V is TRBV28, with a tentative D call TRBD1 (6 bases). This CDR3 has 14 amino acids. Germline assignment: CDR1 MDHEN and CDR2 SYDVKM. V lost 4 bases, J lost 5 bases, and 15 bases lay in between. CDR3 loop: CASSSSYRANEQYF. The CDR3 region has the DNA TGTGCCAGCAGTTCCAGTTACAGGGCTAACGAGCAGTACTTC.

The CDR3 reads CASSRVLNTGELFF. The CDR3 DNA reads as TGTGCCAGTAGTAGGGTTCTCAACACCGGGGAGCTGTTTTTT. The V gene is TRBV19, the J gene TRBJ2-2, with no clear D. The germline CDR1 and CDR2 sequences are LNHDA and SQIVND (reference sequence). The CDR3 sequence is 14 residues long. Between the trimmed V and J ends, which lost 4 bases and 2 bases, there was a span of 8 bases.

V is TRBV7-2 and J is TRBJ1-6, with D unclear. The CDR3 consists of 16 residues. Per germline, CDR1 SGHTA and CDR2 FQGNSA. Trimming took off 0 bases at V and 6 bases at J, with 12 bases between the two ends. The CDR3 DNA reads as TGTGCCAGCAGCTTAGCGGTAACAGCAGTTAATTCACCCCTCCACTTT. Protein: CASSLAVTAVNSPLHF.

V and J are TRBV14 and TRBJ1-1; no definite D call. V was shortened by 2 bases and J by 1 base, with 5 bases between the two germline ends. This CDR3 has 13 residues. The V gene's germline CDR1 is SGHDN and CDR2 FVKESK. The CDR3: CASSQQWNTEAFF. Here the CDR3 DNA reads TGTGCCAGCAGCCAACAGTGGAACACTGAAGCTTTCTTT.

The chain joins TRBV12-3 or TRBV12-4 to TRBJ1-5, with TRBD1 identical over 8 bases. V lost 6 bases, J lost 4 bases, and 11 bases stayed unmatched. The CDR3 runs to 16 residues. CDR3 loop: CASRGMTGALNQPQHF. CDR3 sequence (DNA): TGTGCCAGCAGGGGAATGACAGGGGCCCTAAATCAGCCCCAGCATTTT.

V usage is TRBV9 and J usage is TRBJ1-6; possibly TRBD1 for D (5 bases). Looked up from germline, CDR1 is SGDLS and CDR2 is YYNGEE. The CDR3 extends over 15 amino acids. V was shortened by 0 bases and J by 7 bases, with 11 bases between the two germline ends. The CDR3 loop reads CASSVEGRGNSPLHF. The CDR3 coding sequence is TGTGCCAGCAGCGTAGAGGGACGAGGGAATTCACCCCTCCACTTT.

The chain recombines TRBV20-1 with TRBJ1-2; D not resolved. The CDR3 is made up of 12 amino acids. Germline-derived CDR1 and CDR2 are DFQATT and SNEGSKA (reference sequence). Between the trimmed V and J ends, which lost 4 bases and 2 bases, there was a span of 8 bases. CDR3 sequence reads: CSATGSNYGYTF. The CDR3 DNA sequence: TGCAGTGCTACAGGCTCCAACTATGGCTACACCTTC.

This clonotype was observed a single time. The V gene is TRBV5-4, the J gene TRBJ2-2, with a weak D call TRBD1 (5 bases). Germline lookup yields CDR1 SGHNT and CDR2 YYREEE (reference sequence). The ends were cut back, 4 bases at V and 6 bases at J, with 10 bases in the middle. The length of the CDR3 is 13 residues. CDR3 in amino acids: CASSIAGSGELFF. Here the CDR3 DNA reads TGTGCCAGCAGCATAGCAGGGTCCGGGGAGCTGTTTTTT.

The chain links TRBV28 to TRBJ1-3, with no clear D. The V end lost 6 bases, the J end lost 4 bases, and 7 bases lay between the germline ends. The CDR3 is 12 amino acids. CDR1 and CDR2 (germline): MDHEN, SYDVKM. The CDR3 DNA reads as TGTGCCAGCAGAAGAGGAGGAAACACCATATATTTT. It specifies CASRRGGNTIYF.

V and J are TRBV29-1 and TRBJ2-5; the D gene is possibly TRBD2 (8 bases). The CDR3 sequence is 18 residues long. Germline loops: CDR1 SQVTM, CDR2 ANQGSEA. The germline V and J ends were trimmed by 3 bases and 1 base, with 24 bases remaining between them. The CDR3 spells CSVENRGGGTGVQETQYF. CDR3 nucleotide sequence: TGCAGCGTTGAGAATCGGGGGGGTGGCACAGGGGTCCAAGAGACCCAGTACTTC. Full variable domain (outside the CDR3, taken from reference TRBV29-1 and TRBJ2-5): SAVISQKPSRDICQRGTSLTIQCQVDSQVTMMFWYRQQPGQSLTLIATANQGSEATYESGFVIDKFPISRPNLTFSTLTVSNMSPEDSSIYLCSVENRGGGTGVQETQYFGPGTRLLVL.

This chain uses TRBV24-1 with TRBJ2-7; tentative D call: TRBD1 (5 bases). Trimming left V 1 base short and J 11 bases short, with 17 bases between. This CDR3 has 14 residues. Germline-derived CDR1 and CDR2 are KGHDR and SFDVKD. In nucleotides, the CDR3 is TGTGCCACCAGTGATTTATGGGCCCACCAGGGTGAGTACTTC. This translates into CATSDLWAHQGEYF.

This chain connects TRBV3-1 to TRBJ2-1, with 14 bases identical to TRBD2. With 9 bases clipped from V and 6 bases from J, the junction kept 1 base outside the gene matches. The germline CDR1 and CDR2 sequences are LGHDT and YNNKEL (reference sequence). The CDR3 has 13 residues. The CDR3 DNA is TGTGCCAGTGGGACTAGCGGGAGCAATGAGCAGTTCTTC. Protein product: CASGTSGSNEQFF.

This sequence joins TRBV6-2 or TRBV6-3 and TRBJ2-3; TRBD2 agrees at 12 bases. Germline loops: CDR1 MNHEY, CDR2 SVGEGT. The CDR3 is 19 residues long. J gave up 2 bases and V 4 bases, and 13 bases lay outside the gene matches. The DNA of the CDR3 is TGTGCCAGCAGTTCTTCTAGCGGGAGGGCCTCGTTAACCACAGATACGCAGTATTTT. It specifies CASSSSSGRASLTTDTQYF.

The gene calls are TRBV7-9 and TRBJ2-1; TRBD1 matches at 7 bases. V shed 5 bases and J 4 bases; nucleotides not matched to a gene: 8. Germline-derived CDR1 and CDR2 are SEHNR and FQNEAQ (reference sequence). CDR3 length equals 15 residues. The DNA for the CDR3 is TGTGCCAGCAGCGTCAGGGGGACCACTTACAATGAGCAGTTCTTC. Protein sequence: CASSVRGTTYNEQFF.

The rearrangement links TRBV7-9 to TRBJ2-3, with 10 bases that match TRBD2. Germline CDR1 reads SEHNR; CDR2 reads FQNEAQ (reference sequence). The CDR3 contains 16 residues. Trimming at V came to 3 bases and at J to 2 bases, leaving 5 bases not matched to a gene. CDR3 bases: TGTGCCAGCAGCTTCGGGACTAGCGAATTCACAGATACGCAGTATTTT. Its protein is CASSFGTSEFTDTQYF.

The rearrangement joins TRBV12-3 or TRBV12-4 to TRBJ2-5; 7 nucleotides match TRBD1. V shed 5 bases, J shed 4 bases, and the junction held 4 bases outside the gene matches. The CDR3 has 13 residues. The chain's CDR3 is CASSMTGSETQYF. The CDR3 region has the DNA TGTGCCAGCAGTATGACAGGGTCAGAGACCCAGTACTTC.

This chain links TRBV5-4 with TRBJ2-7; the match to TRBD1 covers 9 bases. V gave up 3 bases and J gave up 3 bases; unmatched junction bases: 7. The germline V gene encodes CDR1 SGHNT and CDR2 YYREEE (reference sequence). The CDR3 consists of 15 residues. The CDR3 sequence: CASSSSGTGFYEQYF. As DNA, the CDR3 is TGTGCCAGCAGCTCATCCGGGACAGGGTTCTACGAGCAGTACTTC. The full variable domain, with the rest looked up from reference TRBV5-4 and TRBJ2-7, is ETGVTQSPTHLIKTRGQQVTLRCSSQSGHNTVSWYQQALGQGPQFIFQYYREEENGRGNFPPRFSGLQFPNYSSELNVNALELDDSALYLCASSSSGTGFYEQYFGPGTRLTVT.

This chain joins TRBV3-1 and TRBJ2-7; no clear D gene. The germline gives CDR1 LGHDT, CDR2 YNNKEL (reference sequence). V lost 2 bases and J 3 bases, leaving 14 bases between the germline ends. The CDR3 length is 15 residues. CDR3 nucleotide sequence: TGTGCCAGCAGCCAAAGCTCAGCACAAGGCTACGAGCAGTACTTC. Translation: CASSQSSAQGYEQYF.

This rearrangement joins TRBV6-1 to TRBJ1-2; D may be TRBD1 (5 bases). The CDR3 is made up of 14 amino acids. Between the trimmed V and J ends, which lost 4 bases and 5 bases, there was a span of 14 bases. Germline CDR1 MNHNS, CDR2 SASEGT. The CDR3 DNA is TGTGCCAGCAGTGTTCGGGGCAATTTTTATGGCTACACCTTC. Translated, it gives CASSVRGNFYGYTF.

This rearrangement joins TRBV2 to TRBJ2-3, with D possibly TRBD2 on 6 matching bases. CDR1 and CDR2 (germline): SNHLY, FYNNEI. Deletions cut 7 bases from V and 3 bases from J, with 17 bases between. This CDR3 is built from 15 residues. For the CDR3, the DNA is TGTGCCAGCAACCCCGGGAGCGGGCAAACAGATACGCAGTATTTT. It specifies CASNPGSGQTDTQYF.

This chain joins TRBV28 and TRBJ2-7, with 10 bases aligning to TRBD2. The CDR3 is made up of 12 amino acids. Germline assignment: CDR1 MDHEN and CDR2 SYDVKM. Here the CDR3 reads CACGTSVYEQYF. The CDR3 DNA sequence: TGTGCGTGCGGGACTAGCGTCTACGAGCAGTACTTC.

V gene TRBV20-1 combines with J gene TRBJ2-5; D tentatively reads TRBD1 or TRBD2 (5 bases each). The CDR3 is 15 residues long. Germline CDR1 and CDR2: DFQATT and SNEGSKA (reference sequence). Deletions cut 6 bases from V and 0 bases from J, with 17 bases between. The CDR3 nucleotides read TGCAGTGCCCCCGGTCTGGGGGACCACCAAGAGACCCAGTACTTC. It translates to CSAPGLGDHQETQYF.

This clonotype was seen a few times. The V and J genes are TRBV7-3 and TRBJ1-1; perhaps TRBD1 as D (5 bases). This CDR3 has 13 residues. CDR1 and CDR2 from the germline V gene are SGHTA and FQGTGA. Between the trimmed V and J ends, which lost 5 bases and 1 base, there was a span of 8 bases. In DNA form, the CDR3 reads TGTGCCAGCAGCACGGACAAGAACACTGAAGCTTTCTTT. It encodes CASSTDKNTEAFF.

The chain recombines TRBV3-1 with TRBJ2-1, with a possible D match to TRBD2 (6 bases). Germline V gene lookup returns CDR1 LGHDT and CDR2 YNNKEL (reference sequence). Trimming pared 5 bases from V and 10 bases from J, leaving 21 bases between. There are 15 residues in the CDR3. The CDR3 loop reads CASSYRDFSGPEQFF. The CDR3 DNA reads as TGTGCCAGCAGCTACCGGGACTTTAGCGGACCCGAGCAGTTCTTC.

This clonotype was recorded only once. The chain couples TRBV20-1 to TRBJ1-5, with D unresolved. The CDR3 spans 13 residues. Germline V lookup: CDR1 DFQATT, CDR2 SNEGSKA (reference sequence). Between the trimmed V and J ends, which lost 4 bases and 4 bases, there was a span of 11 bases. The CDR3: CSATTEPNQPQHF. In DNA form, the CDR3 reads TGCAGTGCTACGACGGAGCCGAATCAGCCCCAGCATTTT.

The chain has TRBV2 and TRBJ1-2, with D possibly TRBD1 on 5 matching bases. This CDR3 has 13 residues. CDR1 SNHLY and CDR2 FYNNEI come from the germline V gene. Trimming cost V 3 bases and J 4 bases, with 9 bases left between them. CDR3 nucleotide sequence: TGTGCCAGCAGTGAGGGACGGGGCTATGGCTACACCTTC. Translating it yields CASSEGRGYGYTF. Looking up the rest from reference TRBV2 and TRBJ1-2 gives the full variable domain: EPEVTQTPSHQVTQMGQEVILRCVPISNHLYFYWYRQILGQKVEFLVSFYNNEISEKSEIFDDQFSVERPDGSNFTLKIRSTKLEDSAMYFCASSEGRGYGYTFGSGTRLTVV.

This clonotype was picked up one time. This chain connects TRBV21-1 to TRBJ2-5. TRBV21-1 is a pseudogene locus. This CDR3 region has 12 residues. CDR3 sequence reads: CASSKRAETQYF. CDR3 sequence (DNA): TGTGCCAGCAGCAAGCGGGCCGAGACCCAGTACTTC.